This TCR beta chain was retrieved from a study of naive and memory T cell subsets. Findings and limits, study-wide: Especially in CD8 cells, naive repertoires contained a few larger clonotypes, possibly CD45RA-re-expressing memory cells.

An equimolar mix of two oligonucleotides served as the beta constant-region primer for TRBC1 and TRBC2. The ligated cDNA underwent four PCR rounds using SP2 and nested alpha and beta constant-region primers. Each CDR3 protein gets one entry after TCRdb re-called the UMI-ligation and nested PCR reads with MiXCR. The sample shows 150,000 or so distinct CDR3 sequences, under 25% of them seen only once. Germline values: CDR1 SGHVS, CDR2 FNYEAQ. CDR3 length: 16 amino acids. Trimming stripped 5 bases from V and 3 bases from J, with 17 bases between. A word on this clonotype: Its antigen is still unknown.

This chain connects TRBV7-6 to TRBJ2-1; weak D call: TRBD1 (6 bases). The TCR was taken from a human donor in good health. Sequencing was done on a sample of naive CD4+ T cells from blood. The CDR3 reads CASSHGGRPDYNEQFF. The CDR3 DNA reads TGTGCCAGCAGCCATGGGGGCCGTCCGGACTACAATGAGCAGTTCTTC.